This entry features one T cell receptor beta chain sequence. Its antigen is as yet unknown. The sample belongs to a study of identical twins. Among all donors, each was a healthy Caucasian. MiXCR was run by TCRdb on the 5' RACE reads, yielding one entry per CDR3 protein. This sample has about 660,000 distinct CDR3 sequences, with 8.6% found just once. CDR3 length equals 17 residues. The trim removed 0 bases at V and 1 base at J, leaving 8 bases unmatched. Looked up from germline, CDR1 is LGHNA and CDR2 is YNFKEQ. Whole-study results and caveats: Invariant MAIT and iNKT cells are populations that could partly confound zero-insertion analyses. Twins' surplus sharing was weaker for beta out-of-frame sequences.

These data also formed part of another study, on yellow fever vaccine responses in identical twins. As that study records: Twins reportedly showed a vaccine T cell response that seemed partly convergent and partly personalized.

The specimen was PBMCs. The gene calls are TRBV4-2 and TRBJ2-5, with TRBD1 matching over 7 bases. The clonotype comes from a young woman in good health. DNA of the CDR3: TGTGCCAGCAGCCAAGACCGATACCAGGGGGTCCAAGAGACCCAGTACTTC. Translating it yields CASSQDRYQGVQETQYF.